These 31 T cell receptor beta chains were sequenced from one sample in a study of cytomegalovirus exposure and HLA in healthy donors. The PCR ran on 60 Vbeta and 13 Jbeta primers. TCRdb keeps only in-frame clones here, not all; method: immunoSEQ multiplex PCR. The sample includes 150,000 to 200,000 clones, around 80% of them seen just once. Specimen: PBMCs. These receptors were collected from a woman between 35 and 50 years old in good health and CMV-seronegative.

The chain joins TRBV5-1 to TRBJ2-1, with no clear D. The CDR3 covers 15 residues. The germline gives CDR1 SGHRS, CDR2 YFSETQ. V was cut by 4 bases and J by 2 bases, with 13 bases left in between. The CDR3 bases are TGCGCCAGCAGCCGTCAAGCGAGGACCTACAATGAGCAGTTCTTC. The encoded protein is CASSRQARTYNEQFF. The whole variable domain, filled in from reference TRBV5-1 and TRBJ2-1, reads KAGVTQTPRYLIKTRGQQVTLSCSPISGHRSVSWYQQTPGQGLQFLFEYFSETQRNKGNFPGRFSGRQFSNSRSEMNVSTLELGDSALYLCASSRQARTYNEQFFGPGTRLTVL.

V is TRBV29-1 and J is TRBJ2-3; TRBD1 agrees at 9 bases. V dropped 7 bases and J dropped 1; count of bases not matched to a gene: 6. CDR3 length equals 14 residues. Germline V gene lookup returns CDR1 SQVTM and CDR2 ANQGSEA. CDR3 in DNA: TGCAGCGGGTACAGGGGGCAGGGCACAGATACGCAGTATTTT. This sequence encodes CSGYRGQGTDTQYF.

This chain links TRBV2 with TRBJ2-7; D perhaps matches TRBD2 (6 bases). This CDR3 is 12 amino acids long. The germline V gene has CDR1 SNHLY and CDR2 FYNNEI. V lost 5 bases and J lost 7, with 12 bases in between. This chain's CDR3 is CASSREAGEQYF. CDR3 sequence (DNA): TGTGCCAGCAGTAGAGAGGCGGGGGAGCAGTACTTC.

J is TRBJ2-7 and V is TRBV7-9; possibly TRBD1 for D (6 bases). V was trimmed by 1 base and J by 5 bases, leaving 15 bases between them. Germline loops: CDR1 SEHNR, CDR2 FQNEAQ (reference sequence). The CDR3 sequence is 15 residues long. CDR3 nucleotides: TGTGCCAGCAGCTTAGGAAGGGGGAGAAGCGACGAGCAGTACTTC. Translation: CASSLGRGRSDEQYF. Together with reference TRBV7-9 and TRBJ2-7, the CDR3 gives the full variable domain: DTGVSQNPRHKITKRGQNVTFRCDPISEHNRLYWYRQTLGQGPEFLTYFQNEAQLEKSRLLSDRFSAERPKGSFSTLEIQRTEQGDSAMYLCASSLGRGRSDEQYFGPGTRLTVT.

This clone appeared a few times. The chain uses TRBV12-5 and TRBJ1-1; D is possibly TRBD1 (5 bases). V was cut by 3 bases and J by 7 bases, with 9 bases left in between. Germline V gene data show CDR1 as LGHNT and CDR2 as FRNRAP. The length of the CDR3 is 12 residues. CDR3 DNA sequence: TGTGCTAGTGGTTTTTTCGGGGGTGAAGCTTTCTTT. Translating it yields CASGFFGGEAFF.

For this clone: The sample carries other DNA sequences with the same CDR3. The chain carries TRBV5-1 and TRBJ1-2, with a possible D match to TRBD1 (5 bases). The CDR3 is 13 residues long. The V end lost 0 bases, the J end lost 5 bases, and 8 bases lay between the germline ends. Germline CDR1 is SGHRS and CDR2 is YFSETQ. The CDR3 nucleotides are TGCGCCAGCAGCTTGGACGGGGGGTATGGCTACACCTTC. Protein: CASSLDGGYGYTF.

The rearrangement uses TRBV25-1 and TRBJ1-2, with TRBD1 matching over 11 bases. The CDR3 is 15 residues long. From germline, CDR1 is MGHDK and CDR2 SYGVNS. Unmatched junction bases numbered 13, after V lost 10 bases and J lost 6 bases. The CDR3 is CATTHGGTGGNGYTF. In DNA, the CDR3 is TGTGCCACCACACACGGGGGGACAGGGGGAAATGGCTACACCTTC.

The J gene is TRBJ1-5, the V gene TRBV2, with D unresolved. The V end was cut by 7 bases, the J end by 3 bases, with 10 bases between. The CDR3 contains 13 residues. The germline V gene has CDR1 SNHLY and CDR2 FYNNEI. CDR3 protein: CASIEGPNQPQHF. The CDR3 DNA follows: TGTGCCAGCATCGAGGGCCCCAATCAGCCCCAGCATTTT.

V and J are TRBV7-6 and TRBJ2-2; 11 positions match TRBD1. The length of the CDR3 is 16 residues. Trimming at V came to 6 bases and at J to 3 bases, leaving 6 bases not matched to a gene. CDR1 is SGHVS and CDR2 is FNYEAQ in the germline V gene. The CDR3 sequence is CASSLGQGVHTGELFF. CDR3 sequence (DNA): TGTGCCAGCAGTCTGGGACAGGGGGTTCACACCGGGGAGCTGTTTTTT.

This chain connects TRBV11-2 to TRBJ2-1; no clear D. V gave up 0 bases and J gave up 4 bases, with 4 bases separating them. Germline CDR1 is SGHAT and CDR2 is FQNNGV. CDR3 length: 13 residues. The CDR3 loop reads CASSLERYNEQFF. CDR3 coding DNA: TGTGCCAGCAGCTTAGAACGGTACAATGAGCAGTTCTTC.

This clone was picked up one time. The CDR3 region has the DNA TGTGCCAGCAGCTCCATCACAGGGATTTGGGGCGGGCAGTACTTC. Amino acids: CASSSITGIWGGQYF. J is TRBJ2-7 and V is TRBV7-8; a possible D gene is TRBD1 (6 bases). Germline-derived CDR1 and CDR2 are SGHVS and FQNEAQ. The CDR3 sequence is 15 residues long. Trimming left V 4 bases short and J 9 bases short, with 22 bases between.

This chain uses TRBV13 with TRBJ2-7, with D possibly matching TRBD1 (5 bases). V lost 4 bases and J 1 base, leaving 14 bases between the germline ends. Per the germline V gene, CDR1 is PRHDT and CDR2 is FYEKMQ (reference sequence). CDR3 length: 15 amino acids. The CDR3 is CASSSQGVRSYEQYF. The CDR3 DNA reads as TGTGCCAGCAGCTCGCAGGGTGTCAGGTCCTACGAGCAGTACTTC.

The CDR3 is CAWGQETQYF. CDR3 bases: TGTGCCTGGGGACAGGAAACGCAGTATTTT. This chain joins TRBV30 and TRBJ2-3, with 7 bases identical to TRBD1. From germline, CDR1 is GTSNPN and CDR2 SVGIG (reference sequence). CDR3 length equals 10 residues. V shed 5 bases and J 9 bases; nucleotides not matched to a gene: 2.

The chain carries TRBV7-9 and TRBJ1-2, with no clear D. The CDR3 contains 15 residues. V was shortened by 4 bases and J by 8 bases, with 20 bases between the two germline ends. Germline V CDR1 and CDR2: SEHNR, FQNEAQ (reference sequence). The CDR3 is CASSYQENPLEGYTF. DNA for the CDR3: TGTGCCAGCAGCTACCAGGAAAACCCTCTTGAAGGCTACACCTTC. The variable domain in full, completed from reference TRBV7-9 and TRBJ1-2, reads DTGVSQNPRHKITKRGQNVTFRCDPISEHNRLYWYRQTLGQGPEFLTYFQNEAQLEKSRLLSDRFSAERPKGSFSTLEIQRTEQGDSAMYLCASSYQENPLEGYTFGSGTRLTVV.

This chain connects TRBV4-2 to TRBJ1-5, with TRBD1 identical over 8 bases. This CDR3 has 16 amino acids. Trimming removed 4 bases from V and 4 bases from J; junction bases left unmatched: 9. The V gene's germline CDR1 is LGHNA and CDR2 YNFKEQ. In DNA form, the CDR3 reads TGTGCCAGCAGCCCTGGACAGGGATCTTCTAATCAGCCCCAGCATTTT. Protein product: CASSPGQGSSNQPQHF.

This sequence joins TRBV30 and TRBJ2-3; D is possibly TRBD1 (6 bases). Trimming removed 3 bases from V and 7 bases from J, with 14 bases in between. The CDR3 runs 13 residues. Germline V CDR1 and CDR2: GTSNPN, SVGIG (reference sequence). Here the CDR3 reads CAWRVQGSNTQYF. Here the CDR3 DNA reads TGTGCCTGGAGAGTACAGGGATCGAATACGCAGTATTTT.

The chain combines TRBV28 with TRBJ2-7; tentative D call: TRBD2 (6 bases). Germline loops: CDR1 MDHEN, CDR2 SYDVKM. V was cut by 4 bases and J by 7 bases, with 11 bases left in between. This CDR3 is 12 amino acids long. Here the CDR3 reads CASSSLGLEQYF. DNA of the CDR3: TGTGCCAGCAGTTCACTGGGACTTGAGCAGTACTTC.

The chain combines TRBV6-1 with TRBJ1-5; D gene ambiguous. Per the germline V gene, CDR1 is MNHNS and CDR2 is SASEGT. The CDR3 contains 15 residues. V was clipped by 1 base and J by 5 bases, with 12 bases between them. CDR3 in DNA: TGTGCCAGCAGTGAAGGTGTGGCGGATCATCAGCCCCAGCATTTT. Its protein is CASSEGVADHQPQHF.

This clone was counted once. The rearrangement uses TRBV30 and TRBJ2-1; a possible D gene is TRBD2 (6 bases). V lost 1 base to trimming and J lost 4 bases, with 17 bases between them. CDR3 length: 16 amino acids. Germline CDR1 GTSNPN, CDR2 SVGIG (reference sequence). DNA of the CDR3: TGTGCCTGGAGTGGATTGGGGGGAAGAGGGTACAATGAGCAGTTCTTC. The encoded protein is CAWSGLGGRGYNEQFF.

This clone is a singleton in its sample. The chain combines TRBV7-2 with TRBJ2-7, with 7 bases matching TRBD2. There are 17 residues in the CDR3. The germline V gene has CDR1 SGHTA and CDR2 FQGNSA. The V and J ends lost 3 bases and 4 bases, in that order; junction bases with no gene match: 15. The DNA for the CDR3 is TGTGCCAGCAGCTTGGGCGGGAGTAGTGGGTTGGGATACGAGCAGTACTTC. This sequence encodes CASSLGGSSGLGYEQYF.

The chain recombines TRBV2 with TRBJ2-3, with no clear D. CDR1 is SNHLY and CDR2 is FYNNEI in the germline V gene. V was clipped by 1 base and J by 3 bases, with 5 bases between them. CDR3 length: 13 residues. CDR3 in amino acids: CASSEGQTDTQYF. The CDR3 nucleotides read TGTGCCAGCAGTGAAGGCCAGACAGATACGCAGTATTTT.

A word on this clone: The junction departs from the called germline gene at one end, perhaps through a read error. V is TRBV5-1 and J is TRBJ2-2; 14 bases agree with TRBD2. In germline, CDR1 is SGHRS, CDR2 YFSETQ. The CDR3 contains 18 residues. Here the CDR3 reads CASSLGAGTSGSTGELFF. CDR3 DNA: TGCGCCAGCAGTTTGGGGGCCGGGACTAGCGGGAGCACCGGGGAGCTGTTTTTT.

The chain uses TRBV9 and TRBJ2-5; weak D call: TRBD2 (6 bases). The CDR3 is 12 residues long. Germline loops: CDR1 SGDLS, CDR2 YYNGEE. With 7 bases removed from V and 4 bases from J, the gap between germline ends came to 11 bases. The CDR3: CASARRGETQYF. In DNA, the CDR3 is TGTGCCAGCGCAAGGCGGGGAGAGACCCAGTACTTC.

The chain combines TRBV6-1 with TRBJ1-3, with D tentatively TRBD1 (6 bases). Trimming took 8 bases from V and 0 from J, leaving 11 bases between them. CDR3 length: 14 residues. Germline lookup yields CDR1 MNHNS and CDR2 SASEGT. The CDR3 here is CASYRDISGNTIYF. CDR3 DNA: TGTGCCAGCTACCGGGACATCTCTGGAAACACCATATATTTT.

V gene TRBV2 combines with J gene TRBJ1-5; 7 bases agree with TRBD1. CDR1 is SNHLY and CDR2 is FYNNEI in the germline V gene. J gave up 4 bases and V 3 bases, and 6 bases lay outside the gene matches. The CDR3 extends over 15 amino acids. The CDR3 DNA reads TGTGCCAGCAGTGACAACAGGGGATGGAATCAGCCCCAGCATTTT. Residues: CASSDNRGWNQPQHF.

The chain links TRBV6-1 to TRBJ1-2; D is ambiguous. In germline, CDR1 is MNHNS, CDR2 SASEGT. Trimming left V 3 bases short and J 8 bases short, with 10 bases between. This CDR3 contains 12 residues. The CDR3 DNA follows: TGTGCCAGCAGTGATGGGTGGGAGGGCTACACCTTC. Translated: CASSDGWEGYTF.

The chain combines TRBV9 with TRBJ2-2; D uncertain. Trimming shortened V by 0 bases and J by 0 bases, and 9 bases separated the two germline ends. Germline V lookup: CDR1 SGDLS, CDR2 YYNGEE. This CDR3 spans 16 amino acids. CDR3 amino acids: CASSVGQVPNTGELFF. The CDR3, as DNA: TGTGCCAGCAGCGTAGGGCAGGTACCGAACACCGGGGAGCTGTTTTTT. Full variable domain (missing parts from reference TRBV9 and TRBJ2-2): DSGVTQTPKHLITATGQRVTLRCSPRSGDLSVYWYQQSLDQGLQFLIQYYNGEERAKGNILERFSAQQFPDLHSELNLSSLELGDSALYFCASSVGQVPNTGELFFGEGSRLTVL.

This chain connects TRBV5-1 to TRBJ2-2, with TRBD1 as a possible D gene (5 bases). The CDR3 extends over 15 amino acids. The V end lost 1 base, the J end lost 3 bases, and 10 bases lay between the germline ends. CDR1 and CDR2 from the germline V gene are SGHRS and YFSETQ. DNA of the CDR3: TGCGCCAGCAGCTTGCAGGGTGGAGACACCGGGGAGCTGTTTTTT. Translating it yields CASSLQGGDTGELFF.

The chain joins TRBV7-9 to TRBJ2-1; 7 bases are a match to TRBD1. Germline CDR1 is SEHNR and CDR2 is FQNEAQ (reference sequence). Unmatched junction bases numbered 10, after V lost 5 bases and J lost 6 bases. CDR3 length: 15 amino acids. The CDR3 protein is CASSTDRAAVNEQFF. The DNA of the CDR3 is TGTGCCAGCAGCACAGACAGGGCGGCAGTCAATGAGCAGTTCTTC.

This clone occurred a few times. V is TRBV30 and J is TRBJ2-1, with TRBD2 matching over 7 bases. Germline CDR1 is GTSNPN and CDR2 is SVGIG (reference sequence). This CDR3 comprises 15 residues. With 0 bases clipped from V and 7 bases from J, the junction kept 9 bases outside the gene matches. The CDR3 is CAWSVPSGNVNEQFF. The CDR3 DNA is TGTGCCTGGAGTGTACCCAGCGGGAACGTAAATGAGCAGTTCTTC.

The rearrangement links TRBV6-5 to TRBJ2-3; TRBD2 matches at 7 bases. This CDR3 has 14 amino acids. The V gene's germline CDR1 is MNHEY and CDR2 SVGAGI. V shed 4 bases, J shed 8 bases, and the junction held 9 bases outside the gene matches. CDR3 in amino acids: CASSFPGGPSTQYF. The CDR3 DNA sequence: TGTGCCAGCAGTTTCCCGGGAGGTCCCAGTACGCAGTATTTT.